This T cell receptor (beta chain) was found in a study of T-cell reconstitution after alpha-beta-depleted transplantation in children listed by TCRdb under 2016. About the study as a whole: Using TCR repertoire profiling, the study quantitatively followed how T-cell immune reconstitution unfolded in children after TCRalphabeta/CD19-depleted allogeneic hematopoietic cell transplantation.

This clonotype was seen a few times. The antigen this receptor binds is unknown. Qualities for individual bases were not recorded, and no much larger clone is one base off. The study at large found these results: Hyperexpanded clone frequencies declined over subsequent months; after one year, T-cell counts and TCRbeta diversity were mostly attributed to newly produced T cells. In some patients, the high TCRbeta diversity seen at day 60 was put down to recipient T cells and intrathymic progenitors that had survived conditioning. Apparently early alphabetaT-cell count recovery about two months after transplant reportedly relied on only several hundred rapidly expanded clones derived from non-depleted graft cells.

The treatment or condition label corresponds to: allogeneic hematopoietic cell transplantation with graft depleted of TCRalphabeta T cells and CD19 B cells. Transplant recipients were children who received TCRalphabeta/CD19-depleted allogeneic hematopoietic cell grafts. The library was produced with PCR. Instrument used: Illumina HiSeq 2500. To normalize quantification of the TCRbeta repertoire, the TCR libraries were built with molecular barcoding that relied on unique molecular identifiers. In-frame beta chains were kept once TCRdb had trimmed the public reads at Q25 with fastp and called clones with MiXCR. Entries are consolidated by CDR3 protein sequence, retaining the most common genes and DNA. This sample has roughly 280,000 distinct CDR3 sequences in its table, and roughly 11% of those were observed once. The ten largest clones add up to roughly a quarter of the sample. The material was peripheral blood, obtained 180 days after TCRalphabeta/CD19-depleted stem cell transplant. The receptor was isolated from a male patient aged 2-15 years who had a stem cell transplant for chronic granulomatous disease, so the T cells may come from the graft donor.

The base sequence is TGTGCCAGTAGTCCCAAGACAGGGGCGGGGGCCAAAAACATTCAGTACTTC. Its protein is CASSPKTGAGAKNIQYF. The chain is made from TRBV19 and TRBJ2-4; 8 junctional bases match TRBD1. The germline V end is reduced by 5 bases and the J end by 1 base; junction bases left unmatched: 10. From cysteine to phenylalanine, the CDR3 is 17 amino acids long. The CDR3 DNA has 51 bases and is translated from base 1. The germline V gene (reference sequence) specifies LNHDA as CDR1 and SQIVND as CDR2.